These T cell receptor beta chains were read from a single sample in a study of identical twins. TCRdb itself ran the 5' RACE reads through MiXCR, one entry per CDR3 protein. This repertoire shows about 890,000 distinct CDR3 sequences, about 12% found once; its top ten account for about 1.5%. The data were also submitted as part of a second study, on yellow fever vaccine responses in identical twins.

Sequencing used PBMCs. The receptors were gathered from a woman aged 18-30 years in good health. Each CDR3 is given with its conserved first and last residue. A D gene is named only where the DNA matches it firmly. Rows give clone size only sometimes, using once, few, many, or a class for an expanded clone.

V gene	D gene	clone size	J gene	CDR3 DNA	CDR3 protein
TRBV14	TRBD1	few	TRBJ2-1	TGTGCCAGCAGCCAACCGGGACAGAGCTCCTACAATGAGCAGTTCTTC	CASSQPGQSSYNEQFF
TRBV29-1	NA	NA	TRBJ2-1	TGCAGCGTTGAGTGGCTAGACTCCTACAATGAGCAGTTCTTC	CSVEWLDSYNEQFF
TRBV18	NA	NA	TRBJ1-1	TGTGCCAGCTCACCCCCGGGACATACTGAAGCTTTCTTT	CASSPPGHTEAFF
TRBV20-1	TRBD1	NA	TRBJ1-1	TGCAGTGCTAGAGATCAGGGACAGGGGATCACTGAAGCTTTCTTT	CSARDQGQGITEAFF
TRBV18	TRBD1	NA	TRBJ1-1	TGTGCCAGCTCACAGTTTACGACAGGGCGGAACACTGAAGCTTTCTTT	CASSQFTTGRNTEAFF
TRBV10-1	TRBD1	NA	TRBJ2-3	TGCGCCAGCAGAGTTATTGGACAGGACCACACAGATACGCAGTATTTT	CASRVIGQDHTDTQYF
TRBV6-1	NA	NA	TRBJ2-1	TGTGCCAGCAGGCCGACAGCCAGCTCCTACAATGAGCAGTTCTTC	CASRPTASSYNEQFF
TRBV3-1	TRBD2	few	TRBJ2-7	TGTGCCAGCAGCCGAGGGACTAGCGGGACACGCGAGCAGTACTTC	CASSRGTSGTREQYF
TRBV20-1	TRBD1	few	TRBJ2-5	TGCAGTGCTAGAGACCAGGGACAGGGCGGAGAGACCCAGTACTTC	CSARDQGQGGETQYF
TRBV21-1	NA	NA	TRBJ2-2	TGTGCCAGCTGGACTAAGGGGCAGGGGGCTCACACCGGGGAGCTGTTTTTT	CASWTKGQGAHTGELFF
TRBV29-1	TRBD1	few	TRBJ2-7	TGCAGCATCCGGGACAGGGGGCAAGGCGAGCAGTACTTC	CSIRDRGQGEQYF
TRBV20-1	TRBD2	NA	TRBJ2-7	TGCAGTGCTAGAGTAATGCCTAGCGGGAGTTTGTGGGTCGAGCAGTACTTC	CSARVMPSGSLWVEQYF
TRBV2	TRBD2	NA	TRBJ2-1	TGTGCCAGCAGGCCGGGACTAGCCGCCGGTGAGCAGTTCTTC	CASRPGLAAGEQFF
TRBV5-1	NA	NA	TRBJ2-1	TGCGCCAGCAGCCCAGGGACCGCAGCGGGCAATGAGCAGTTCTTC	CASSPGTAAGNEQFF
TRBV29-1	NA	few	TRBJ2-5	TGCAGCGTTGAAGGGGGGGTATCCCCTCCGGAGACCCAGTACTTC	CSVEGGVSPPETQYF
TRBV5-1	NA	NA	TRBJ1-2	TGCGCCAGCAGCCCCCCCACGGCAGGTCAAGGGAATGGCTACACCTTC	CASSPPTAGQGNGYTF
TRBV3-1	NA	few	TRBJ2-3	TGTGCCAGCAGCCAAGATCACGGTGTGTTGGATACGCAGTATTTT	CASSQDHGVLDTQYF
TRBV11-2	NA	NA	TRBJ2-1	TGTGCCAGCAGCCCCTCGGCCGGGAGCCACAATGAGCAGTTCTTC	CASSPSAGSHNEQFF
TRBV9	NA	few	TRBJ2-7	TGTGCCAGCAGCCTCACCTCCTCCGGGATCGAGCAGTACTTC	CASSLTSSGIEQYF
TRBV3-1	NA	few	TRBJ2-7	TGTGCCAGCAGCCACGGTGGGACTCATTACGAGCAGTACTTC	CASSHGGTHYEQYF
TRBV3-1	NA	many	TRBJ2-2	TGTGCCAGCAGCCCTCACCCGAACACCGGGGAGCTGTTTTTT	CASSPHPNTGELFF
TRBV5-1	NA	NA	TRBJ2-5	TGCGCCAGCAGTTCTTTTGGTTATCAAGAGACCCAGTACTTC	CASSSFGYQETQYF
TRBV12-3/TRBV12-4	NA	NA	TRBJ2-2	TGTGCCAGCACCACGACAGCGAACACCGGGGAGCTGTTTTTT	CASTTTANTGELFF
TRBV3-1	NA	many	TRBJ1-1	TGTGCCAGCAGCCGACTCGGAGGGATGAACACTGAAGCTTTCTTT	CASSRLGGMNTEAFF
TRBV7-8	TRBD2	few	TRBJ2-7	TGTGCCAGCAGCTTCCCTGCTAGCGGGAGGGCCCTCCACGAGCAGTACTTC	CASSFPASGRALHEQYF
TRBV20-1	NA	NA	TRBJ2-1	TGCAGTGCTCCCCGCGGCGGGGTAAAGAGATCCTACAATGAGCAGTTCTTC	CSAPRGGVKRSYNEQFF
TRBV19	TRBD1	NA	TRBJ2-1	TGTGCCAGTCGACAGGGAACCTCCTACAATGAGCAGTTCTTC	CASRQGTSYNEQFF
TRBV5-1	TRBD2	NA	TRBJ2-5	TGCGCCAGCAGCCCTCTCGCGAGTAGCGGGACGGGCCTGGAGACCCAGTACTTC	CASSPLASSGTGLETQYF
TRBV6-5	TRBD2	many	TRBJ2-1	TGTGCCAGCAGTTACATGGCGGGAGGGCCCTATGAGCAGTTCTTC	CASSYMAGGPYEQFF
TRBV7-9	TRBD1	few	TRBJ2-5	TGTGCCAGCAGCTTAGGGGGACAGATGTACCAAGAGACCCAGTACTTC	CASSLGGQMYQETQYF
TRBV7-9	NA	many	TRBJ2-1	TGTGCCAGCAGCTTAGGAGGGAGAGGGAATGAGCAGTTCTTC	CASSLGGRGNEQFF
TRBV4-1	NA	NA	TRBJ2-3	TGCGCCAGCAGCCAAGATGGGAGACAAGCAAGCACAGATACGCAGTATTTT	CASSQDGRQASTDTQYF
TRBV7-2	NA	few	TRBJ2-1	TGTGCCAGCAGCTTAGTTGATTTAGCTTCCTACAATGAGCAGTTCTTC	CASSLVDLASYNEQFF
TRBV9	NA	NA	TRBJ1-2	TGTGCCAGCAGCGTAGACCCGGTCGGGGATGGCTACACCTTC	CASSVDPVGDGYTF
TRBV28	TRBD1	few	TRBJ1-6	TGTGCCAGTGTCCGGGACAGCAATAATTCACCCCTCCACTTT	CASVRDSNNSPLHF